This TCR beta chain was captured in a study of OX40 agonist ivuxolimab in advanced cancers. As for the study in general: Partial responses were seen in three patients, one with hepatocellular carcinoma and two with cutaneous melanoma.

CDR3 length equals 17 residues. The V gene lost 1 base and the J gene lost 5 bases, with 19 bases spanning the gap. Germline values: CDR1 SGHRS, CDR2 YFSETQ. Findings and limits, study-wide: Antigen specificity remained undetermined for the expanded peripheral T cells.

Generated by immunoSEQ multiplex PCR, the TCRdb table keeps only in-frame clones and is missing some. The sample includes about 81,000 clones, about 93% of them seen just once. In regard to this clone: Its antigen remains unknown.

This clonotype was sampled from an adult with an advanced solid tumor such as melanoma, head and neck, liver or kidney cancer. Sequencing used CD4+ or CD8+ T cells sorted from blood, obtained in a trial of the OX40 agonist ivuxolimab. V gene TRBV5-1 combines with J gene TRBJ2-1; a weak D match, TRBD2 (5 bases). For the CDR3, the DNA is TGCGCCAGCAGCTTGTGGGCCGGACCCGACTACAACAATGAGCAGTTCTTC. It yields the protein CASSLWAGPDYNNEQFF.